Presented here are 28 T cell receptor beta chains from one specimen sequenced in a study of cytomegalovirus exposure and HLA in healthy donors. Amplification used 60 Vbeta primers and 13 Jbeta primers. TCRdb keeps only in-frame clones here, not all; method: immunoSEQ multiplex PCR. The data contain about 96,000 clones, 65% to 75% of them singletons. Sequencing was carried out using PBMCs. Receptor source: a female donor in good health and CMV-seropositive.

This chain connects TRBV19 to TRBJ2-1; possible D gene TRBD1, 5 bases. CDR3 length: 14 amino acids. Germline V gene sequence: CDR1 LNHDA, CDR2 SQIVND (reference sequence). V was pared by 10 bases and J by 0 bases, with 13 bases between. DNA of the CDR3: TGTGCCACCCACACAGGCTTCTCCTACAATGAGCAGTTCTTC. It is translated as CATHTGFSYNEQFF. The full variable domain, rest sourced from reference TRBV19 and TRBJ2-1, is DGGITQSPKYLFRKEGQNVTLSCEQNLNHDAMYWYRQDPGQGLRLIYYSQIVNDFQKGDIAEGYSVSREKKESFPLTVTSAQKNPTAFYLCATHTGFSYNEQFFGPGTRLTVL.

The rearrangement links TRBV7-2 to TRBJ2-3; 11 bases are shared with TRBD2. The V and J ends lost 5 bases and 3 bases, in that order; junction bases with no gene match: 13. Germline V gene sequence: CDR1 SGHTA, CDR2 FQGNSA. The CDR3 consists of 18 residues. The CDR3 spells CASSGQSRTSGRTDTQYF. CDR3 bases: TGTGCCAGCAGCGGCCAATCCCGAACTAGCGGGAGAACAGATACGCAGTATTTT.

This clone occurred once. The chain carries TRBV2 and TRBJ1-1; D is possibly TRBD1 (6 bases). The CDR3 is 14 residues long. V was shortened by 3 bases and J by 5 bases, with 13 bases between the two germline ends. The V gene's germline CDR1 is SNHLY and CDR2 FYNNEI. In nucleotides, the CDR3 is TGTGCCAGCAGTGAGGGATACAGGGAAACTGAAGCTTTCTTT. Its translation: CASSEGYRETEAFF.

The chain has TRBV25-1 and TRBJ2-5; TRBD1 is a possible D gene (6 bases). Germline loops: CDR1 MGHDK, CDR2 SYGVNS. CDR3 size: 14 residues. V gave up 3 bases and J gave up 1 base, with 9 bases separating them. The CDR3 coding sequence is TGTGCCAGCAGTGACCGGACAGCCCAAGAGACCCAGTACTTC. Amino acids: CASSDRTAQETQYF.

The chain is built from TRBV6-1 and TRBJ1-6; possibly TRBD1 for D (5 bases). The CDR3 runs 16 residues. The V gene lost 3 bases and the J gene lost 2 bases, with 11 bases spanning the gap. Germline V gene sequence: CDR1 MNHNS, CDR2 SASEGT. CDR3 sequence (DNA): TGTGCCAGCAGTGAGGGGGGTGGAACCTATAATTCACCCCTCCACTTT. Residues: CASSEGGGTYNSPLHF.

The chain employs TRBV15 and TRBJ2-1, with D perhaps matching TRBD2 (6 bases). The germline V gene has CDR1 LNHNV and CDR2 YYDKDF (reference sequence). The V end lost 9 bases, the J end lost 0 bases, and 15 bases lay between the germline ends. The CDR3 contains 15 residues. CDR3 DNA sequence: TGTGCCACGCAGGCTCGGGGGAGCTCCTACAATGAGCAGTTCTTC. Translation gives CATQARGSSYNEQFF.

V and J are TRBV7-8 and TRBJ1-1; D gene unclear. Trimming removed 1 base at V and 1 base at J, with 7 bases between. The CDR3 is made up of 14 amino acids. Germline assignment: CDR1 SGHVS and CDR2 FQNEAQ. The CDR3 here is CASSLVASNTEAFF. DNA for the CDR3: TGTGCCAGCAGCTTAGTAGCCTCGAACACTGAAGCTTTCTTT.

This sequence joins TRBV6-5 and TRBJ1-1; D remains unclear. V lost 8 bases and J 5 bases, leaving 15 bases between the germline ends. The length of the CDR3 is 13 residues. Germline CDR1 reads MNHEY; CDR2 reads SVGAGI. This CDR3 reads CASSVTQRTEAFF. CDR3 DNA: TGTGCCAGCTCAGTTACGCAGCGGACTGAAGCTTTCTTT.

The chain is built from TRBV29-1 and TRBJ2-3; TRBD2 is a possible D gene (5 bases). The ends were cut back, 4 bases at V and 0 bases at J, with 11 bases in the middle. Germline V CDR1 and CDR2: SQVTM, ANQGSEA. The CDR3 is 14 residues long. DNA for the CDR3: TGCAGCGTTGCGAGCGGCGCTAGCACAGATACGCAGTATTTT. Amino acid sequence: CSVASGASTDTQYF.

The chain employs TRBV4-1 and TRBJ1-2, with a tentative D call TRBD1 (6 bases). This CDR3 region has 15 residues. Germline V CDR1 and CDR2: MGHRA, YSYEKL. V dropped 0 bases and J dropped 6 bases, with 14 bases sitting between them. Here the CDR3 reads CASSQDWRGGDGYTF. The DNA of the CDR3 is TGCGCCAGCAGCCAAGATTGGAGGGGGGGAGATGGCTACACCTTC.

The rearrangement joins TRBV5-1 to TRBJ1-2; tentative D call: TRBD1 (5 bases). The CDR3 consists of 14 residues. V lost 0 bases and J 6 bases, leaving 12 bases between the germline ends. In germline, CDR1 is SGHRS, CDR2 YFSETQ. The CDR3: CASSLGGGSDGYTF. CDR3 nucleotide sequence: TGCGCCAGCAGCTTGGGCGGGGGATCGGATGGCTACACCTTC.

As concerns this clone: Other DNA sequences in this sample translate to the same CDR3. CDR3 bases: TGTGCCAGCAGTTCGCGGGATACGCAGTATTTT. Its protein product is CASSSRDTQYF. This rearrangement joins TRBV27 to TRBJ2-3, with unresolved D. The CDR3 consists of 11 residues. Looked up from germline, CDR1 is MNHEY and CDR2 is SMNVEV (reference sequence). Trimming pared 4 bases from V and 6 bases from J, leaving 5 bases between.

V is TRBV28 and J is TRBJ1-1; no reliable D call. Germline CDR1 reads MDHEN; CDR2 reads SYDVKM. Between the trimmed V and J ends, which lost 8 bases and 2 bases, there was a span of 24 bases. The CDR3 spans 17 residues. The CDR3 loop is CASQFNTAEFFNTEAFF. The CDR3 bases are TGTGCCAGCCAGTTTAATACAGCAGAATTCTTCAACACTGAAGCTTTCTTT.

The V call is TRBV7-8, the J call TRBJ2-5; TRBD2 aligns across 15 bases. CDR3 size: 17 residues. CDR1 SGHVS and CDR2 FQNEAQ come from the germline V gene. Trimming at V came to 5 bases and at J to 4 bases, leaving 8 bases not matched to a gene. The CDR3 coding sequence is TGTGCCAGCAGCCCAGGACTAGCGGGAGGGCCAGGAGAGACCCAGTACTTC. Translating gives CASSPGLAGGPGETQYF.

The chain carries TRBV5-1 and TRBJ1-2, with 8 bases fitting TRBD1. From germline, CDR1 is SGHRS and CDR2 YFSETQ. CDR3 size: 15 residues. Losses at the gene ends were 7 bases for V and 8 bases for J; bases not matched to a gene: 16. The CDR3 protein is CASAPGGRTGHGYTF. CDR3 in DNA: TGCGCCAGCGCCCCTGGAGGCCGGACAGGGCACGGCTACACCTTC.

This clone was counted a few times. The CDR3 loop reads CASSMGSPNEKLFF. The DNA for the CDR3 is TGTGCCAGTAGTATGGGGAGTCCTAATGAAAAACTGTTTTTT. The V gene is TRBV19, the J gene TRBJ1-4; no definite D call. The CDR3 totals 14 residues. V was cut by 3 bases and J by 3 bases, with 8 bases left in between. Germline V gives CDR1 LNHDA, CDR2 SQIVND (reference sequence).

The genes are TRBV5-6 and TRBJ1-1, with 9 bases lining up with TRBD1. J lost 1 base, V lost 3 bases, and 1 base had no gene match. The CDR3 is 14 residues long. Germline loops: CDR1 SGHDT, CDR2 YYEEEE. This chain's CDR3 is CASSWDRANTEAFF. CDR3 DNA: TGTGCCAGCAGCTGGGACAGGGCGAACACTGAAGCTTTCTTT. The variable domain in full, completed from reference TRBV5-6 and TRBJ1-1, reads DAGVTQSPTHLIKTRGQQVTLRCSPKSGHDTVSWYQQALGQGPQFIFQYYEEEERQRGNFPDRFSGHQFPNYSSELNVNALLLGDSALYLCASSWDRANTEAFFGQGTRLTVV.

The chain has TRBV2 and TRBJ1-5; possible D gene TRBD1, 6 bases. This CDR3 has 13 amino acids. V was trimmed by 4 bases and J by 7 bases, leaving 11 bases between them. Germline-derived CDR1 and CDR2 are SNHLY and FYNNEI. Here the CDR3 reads CASSADRRQPQHF. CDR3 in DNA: TGTGCCAGCAGTGCCGACAGGCGCCAGCCCCAGCATTTT. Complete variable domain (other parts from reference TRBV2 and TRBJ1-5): EPEVTQTPSHQVTQMGQEVILRCVPISNHLYFYWYRQILGQKVEFLVSFYNNEISEKSEIFDDQFSVERPDGSNFTLKIRSTKLEDSAMYFCASSADRRQPQHFGDGTRLSIL.

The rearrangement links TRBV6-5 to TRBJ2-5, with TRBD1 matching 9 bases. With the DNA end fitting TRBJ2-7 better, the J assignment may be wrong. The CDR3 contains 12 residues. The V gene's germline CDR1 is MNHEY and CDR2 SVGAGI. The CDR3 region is CASGTGIYEQYF. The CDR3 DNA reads TGTGCCAGCGGGACAGGGATCTACGAGCAGTACTTC.

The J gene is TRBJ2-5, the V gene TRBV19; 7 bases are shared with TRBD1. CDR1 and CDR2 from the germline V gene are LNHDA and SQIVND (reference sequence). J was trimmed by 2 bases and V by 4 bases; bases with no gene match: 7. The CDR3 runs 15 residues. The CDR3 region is CASSTRTGGQETQYF. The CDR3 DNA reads TGTGCCAGTAGTACACGGACAGGCGGGCAAGAGACCCAGTACTTC. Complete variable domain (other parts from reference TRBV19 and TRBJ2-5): DGGITQSPKYLFRKEGQNVTLSCEQNLNHDAMYWYRQDPGQGLRLIYYSQIVNDFQKGDIAEGYSVSREKKESFPLTVTSAQKNPTAFYLCASSTRTGGQETQYFGPGTRLLVL.

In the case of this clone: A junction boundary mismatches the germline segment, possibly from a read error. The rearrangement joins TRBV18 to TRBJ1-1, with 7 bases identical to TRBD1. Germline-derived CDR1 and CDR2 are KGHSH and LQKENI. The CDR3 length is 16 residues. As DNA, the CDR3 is TGTGCCAGCTCCCCACAGGGGAAGATAATGAACACTGAAGCTTTCTTT. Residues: CASSPQGKIMNTEAFF.

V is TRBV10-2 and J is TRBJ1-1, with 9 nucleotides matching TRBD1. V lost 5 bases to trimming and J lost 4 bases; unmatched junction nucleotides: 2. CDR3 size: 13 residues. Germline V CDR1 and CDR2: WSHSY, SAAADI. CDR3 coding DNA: TGCGCCAGCAGTACAGGGGGCCTCACTGAAGCTTTCTTT. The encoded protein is CASSTGGLTEAFF.

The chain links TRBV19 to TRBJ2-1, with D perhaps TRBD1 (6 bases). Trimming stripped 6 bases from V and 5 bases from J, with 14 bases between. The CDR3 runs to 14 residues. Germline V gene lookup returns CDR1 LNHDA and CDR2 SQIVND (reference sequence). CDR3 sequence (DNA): TGTGCCAGTAGGACAGGTCATGGGGACAATGAGCAGTTCTTC. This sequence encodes CASRTGHGDNEQFF.

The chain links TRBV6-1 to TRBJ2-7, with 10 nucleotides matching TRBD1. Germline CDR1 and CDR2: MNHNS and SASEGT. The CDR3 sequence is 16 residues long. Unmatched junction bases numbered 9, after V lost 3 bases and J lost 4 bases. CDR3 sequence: CASSEGTGAFPYEQYF. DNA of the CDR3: TGTGCCAGCAGTGAGGGGACAGGGGCCTTCCCTTACGAGCAGTACTTC.

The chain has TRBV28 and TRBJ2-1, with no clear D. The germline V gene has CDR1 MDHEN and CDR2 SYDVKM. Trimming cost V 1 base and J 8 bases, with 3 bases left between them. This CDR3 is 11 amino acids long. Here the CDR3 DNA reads TGTGCCAGCAGTTTATCGTATGAGCAGTTCTTC. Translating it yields CASSLSYEQFF. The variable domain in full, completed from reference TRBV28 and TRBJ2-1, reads DVKVTQSSRYLVKRTGEKVFLECVQDMDHENMFWYRQDPGLGLRLIYFSYDVKMKEKGDIPEGYSVSREKKERFSLILESASTNQTSMYLCASSLSYEQFFGPGTRLTVL.

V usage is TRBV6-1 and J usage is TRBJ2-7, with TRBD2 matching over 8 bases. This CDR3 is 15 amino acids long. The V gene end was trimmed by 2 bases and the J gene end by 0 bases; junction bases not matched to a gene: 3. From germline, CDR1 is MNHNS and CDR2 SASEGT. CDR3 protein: CASSEPSGSSYEQYF. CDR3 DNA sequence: TGTGCCAGCAGTGAACCCAGCGGGAGCTCCTACGAGCAGTACTTC.

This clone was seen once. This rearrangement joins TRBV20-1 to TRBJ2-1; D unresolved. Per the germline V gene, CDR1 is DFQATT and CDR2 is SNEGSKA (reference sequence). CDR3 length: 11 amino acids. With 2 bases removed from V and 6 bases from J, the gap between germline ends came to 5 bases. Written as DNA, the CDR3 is TGCAGTGCTAGACAGTTCAATGAGCAGTTCTTC. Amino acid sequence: CSARQFNEQFF.

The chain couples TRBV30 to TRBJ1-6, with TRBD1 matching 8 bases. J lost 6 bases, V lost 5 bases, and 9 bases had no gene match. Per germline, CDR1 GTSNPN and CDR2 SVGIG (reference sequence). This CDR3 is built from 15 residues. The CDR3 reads CAWGPETGVNSPLHF. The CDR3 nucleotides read TGTGCCTGGGGGCCAGAGACAGGGGTTAATTCACCCCTCCACTTT.